The entry below describes one T cell receptor (beta chain). This sample was taken from a study of blood T cell repertoires in COVID-19. Method: immunoSEQ multiplex PCR; TCRdb's copy keeps in-frame clones and lacks some. This table has about 120,000 clones, 70% to 90% appearing once. The receptor was isolated from a man aged 25-45 years with acute or convalescent COVID-19. Sequencing was carried out using peripheral blood.

The CDR3 region is CASSPLPLAPPYNEQFF. The CDR3 DNA sequence: TGTGCCAGCAGCCCGTTGCCCCTAGCGCCTCCCTACAATGAGCAGTTCTTC. The V call is TRBV7-2, the J call TRBJ2-1; D possibly corresponds to TRBD2 (6 bases). V was trimmed by 5 bases and J by 2 bases, leaving 19 bases between them. Germline V gene sequence: CDR1 SGHTA, CDR2 FQGNSA. The CDR3 sequence is 17 residues long.